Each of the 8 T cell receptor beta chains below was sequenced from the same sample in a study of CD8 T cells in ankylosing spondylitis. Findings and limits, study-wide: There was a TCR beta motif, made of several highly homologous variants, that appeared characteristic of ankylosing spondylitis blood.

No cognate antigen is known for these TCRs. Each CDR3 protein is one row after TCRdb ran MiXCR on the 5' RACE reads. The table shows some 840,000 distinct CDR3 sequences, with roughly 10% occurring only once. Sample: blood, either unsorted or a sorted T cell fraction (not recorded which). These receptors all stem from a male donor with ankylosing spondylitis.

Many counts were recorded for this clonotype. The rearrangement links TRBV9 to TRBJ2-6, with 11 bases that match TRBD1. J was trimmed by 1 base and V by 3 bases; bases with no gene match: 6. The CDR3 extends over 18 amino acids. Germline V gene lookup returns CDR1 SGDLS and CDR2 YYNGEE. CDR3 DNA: TGTGCCAGCAGCGCAAGGGACAGGGGGGCGTCTGGGGCCAACGTCCTGACTTTC. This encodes CASSARDRGASGANVLTF.

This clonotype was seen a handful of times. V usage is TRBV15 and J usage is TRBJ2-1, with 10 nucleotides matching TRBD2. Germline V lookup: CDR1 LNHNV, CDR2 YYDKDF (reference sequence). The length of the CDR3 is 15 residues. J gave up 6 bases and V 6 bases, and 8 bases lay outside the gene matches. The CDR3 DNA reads TGTGCCACCAGGGCCCTAGCGGGAGCTCGCAATGAGCAGTTCTTC. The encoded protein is CATRALAGARNEQFF.

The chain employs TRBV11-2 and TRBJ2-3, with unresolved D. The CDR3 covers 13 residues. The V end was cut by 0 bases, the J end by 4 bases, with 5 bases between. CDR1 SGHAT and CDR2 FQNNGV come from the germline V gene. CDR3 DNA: TGTGCCAGCAGCTTAGATCTATCAGATACGCAGTATTTT. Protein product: CASSLDLSDTQYF.

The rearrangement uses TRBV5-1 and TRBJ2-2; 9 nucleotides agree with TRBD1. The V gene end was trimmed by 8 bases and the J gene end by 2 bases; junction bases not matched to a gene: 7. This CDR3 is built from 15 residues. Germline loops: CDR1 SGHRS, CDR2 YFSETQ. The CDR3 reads CASGKGQGNTGELFF. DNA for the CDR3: TGCGCCAGTGGGAAGGGACAGGGAAACACCGGGGAGCTGTTTTTT.

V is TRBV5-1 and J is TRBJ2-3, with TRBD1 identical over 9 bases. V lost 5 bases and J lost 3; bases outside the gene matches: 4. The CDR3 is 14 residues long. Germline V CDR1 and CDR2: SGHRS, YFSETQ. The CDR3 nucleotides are TGCGCCAGCAGAAGGACAGGGGTTACAGATACGCAGTATTTT. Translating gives CASRRTGVTDTQYF. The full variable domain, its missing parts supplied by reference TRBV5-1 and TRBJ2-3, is KAGVTQTPRYLIKTRGQQVTLSCSPISGHRSVSWYQQTPGQGLQFLFEYFSETQRNKGNFPGRFSGRQFSNSRSEMNVSTLELGDSALYLCASRRTGVTDTQYFGPGTRLTVL.

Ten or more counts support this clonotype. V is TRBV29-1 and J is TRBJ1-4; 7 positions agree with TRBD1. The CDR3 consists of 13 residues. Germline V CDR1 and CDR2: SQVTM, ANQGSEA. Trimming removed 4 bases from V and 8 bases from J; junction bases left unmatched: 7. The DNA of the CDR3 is TGCAGCGTTGGAAGAGGGGGCGCGGAAAAACTGTTTTTT. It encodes CSVGRGGAEKLFF.

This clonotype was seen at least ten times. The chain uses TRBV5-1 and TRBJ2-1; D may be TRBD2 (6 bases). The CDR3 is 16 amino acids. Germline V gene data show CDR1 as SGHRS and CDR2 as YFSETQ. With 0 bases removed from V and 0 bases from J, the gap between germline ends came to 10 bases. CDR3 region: CASSLARGNSYNEQFF. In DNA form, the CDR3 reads TGCGCCAGCAGCTTGGCTCGGGGGAACTCCTACAATGAGCAGTTCTTC.

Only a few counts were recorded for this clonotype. In nucleotides, the CDR3 is TGTGCCAGCAGGGTAATGATCGGGAGCGGCACTGAAGCTTTCTTT. This sequence encodes CASRVMIGSGTEAFF. The rearrangement links TRBV6-1 to TRBJ1-1, with no clear D. The CDR3 has 15 residues. Trimming pared 6 bases from V and 4 bases from J, leaving 18 bases between. CDR1 MNHNS and CDR2 SASEGT come from the germline V gene.